The clone carrying this TCR beta chain was counted between two and nine times. Germline values: CDR1 LGHNA, CDR2 YNFKEQ. The V end lost 3 bases, the J end lost 7 bases, and 10 bases lay between the germline ends. The CDR3 is made up of 13 amino acids. This sample is part of a study of T cells of healthy individuals. From the 5' RACE reads, TCRdb called clonotypes with MiXCR, one entry per CDR3 protein. The data show about 53,000 distinct CDR3 sequences, roughly 14% seen once. The sequence derives from a human donor in good health. This chain links TRBV4-2 with TRBJ1-5; D not resolved. CDR3 region: CASSHGLRQPQHF. CDR3 bases: TGTGCCAGCAGCCACGGGCTACGACAGCCCCAGCATTTT.